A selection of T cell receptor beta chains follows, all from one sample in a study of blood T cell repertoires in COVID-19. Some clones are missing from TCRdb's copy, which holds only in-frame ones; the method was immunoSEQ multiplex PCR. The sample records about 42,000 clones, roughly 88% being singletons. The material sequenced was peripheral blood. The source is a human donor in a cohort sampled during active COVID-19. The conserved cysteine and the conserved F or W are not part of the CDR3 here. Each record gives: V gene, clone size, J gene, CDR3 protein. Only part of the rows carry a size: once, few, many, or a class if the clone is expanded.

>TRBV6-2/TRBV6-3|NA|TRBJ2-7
ASSVDRRPTGSYEQY
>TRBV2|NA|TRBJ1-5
ASSETGWSNQPQH
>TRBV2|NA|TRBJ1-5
ASTRSTNQPQH
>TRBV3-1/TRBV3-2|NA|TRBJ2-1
ASSQAGVNEQF
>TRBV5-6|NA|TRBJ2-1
ASTRARDRVEQF
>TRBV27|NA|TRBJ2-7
ASSRSGQVKGYEQY
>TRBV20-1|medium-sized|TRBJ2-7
SASLPSYEQY
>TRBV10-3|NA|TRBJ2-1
AISTGHNNEQF
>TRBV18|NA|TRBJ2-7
ASSPPGLSSYEQY
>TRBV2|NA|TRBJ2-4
ASSEGNSLSLQY
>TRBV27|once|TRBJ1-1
ASRRWNEAF
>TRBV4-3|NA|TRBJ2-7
ASSQETGPYEQY
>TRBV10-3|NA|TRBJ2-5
AIGKTGGETQY
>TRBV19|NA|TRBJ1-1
ASSKTPTGTGSPEAF
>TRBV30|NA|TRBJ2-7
AWSVHLGGSEQY
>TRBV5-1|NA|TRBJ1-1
ASSSRGQGATTEAF
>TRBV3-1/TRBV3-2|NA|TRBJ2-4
ASSQEGGGFRIQY
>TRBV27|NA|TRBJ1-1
ASSLTAGGSTEAF
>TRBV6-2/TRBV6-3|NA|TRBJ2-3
ASSYSKDGPAASLSDTQY
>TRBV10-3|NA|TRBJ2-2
AISPFRGQGELF
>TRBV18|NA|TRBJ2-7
ASSPGAPTGSYEQY
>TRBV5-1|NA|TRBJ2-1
ASSLAGGPNEQF
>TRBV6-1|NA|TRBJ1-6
ASSETRANSPLH
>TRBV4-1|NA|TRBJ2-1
ASSGQGPPGLF
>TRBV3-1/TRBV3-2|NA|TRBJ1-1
ASSHGGNTEAF
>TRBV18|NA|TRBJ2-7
ASSPHQGATYEQY
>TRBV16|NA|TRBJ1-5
ASSQSGRGGNQPQH
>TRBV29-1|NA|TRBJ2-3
SVEGLAGGINTQY
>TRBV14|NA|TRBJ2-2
ASSPPAGAGELF
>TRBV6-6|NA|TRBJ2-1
ASSPGQGIYNEQF
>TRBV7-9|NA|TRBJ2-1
ASSSGTSGGASSYNEQF
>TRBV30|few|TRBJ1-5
ATDSGTGRIYSNQPQH
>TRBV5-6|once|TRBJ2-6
ASSWTGSGANVLT
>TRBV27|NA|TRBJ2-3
ASSGAGGGTDTQY
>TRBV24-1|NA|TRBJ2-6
ATQGTTSGANVLT
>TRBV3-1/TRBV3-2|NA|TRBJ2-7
ASSQDMTRGGEQY
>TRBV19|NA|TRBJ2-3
ASSIGGDRDTQY
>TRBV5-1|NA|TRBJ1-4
ASSLAGATNEKLF
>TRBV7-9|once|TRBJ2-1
ASSFAGGNEQF
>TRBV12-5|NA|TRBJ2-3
ASGLAGQGADTQY
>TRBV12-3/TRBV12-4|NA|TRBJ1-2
ASSIANTGYT
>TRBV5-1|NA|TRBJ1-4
ASSLGTGVSNEKLF
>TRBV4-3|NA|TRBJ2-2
ASSQDPGTGELF